This TCR beta chain was sequenced in a study of molecular identifiers for immune sequencing clone quantification (dated by TCRdb to 2017 to 2018). Study-level background: For a replicate experiment, the RNA from either 20,000 or 100,000 naive CD8 T cells was divided into five aliquots, and four of those aliquots went on to sequencing. The study was a methods study using CD8 T cells to benchmark molecular-identifier clustering-based TCR repertoire sequencing (MIDCIRS) and TCR RNA copy counting.

Points on this clonotype: Its antigen remains unidentified. No clone much larger than this one lies a single base away; base qualities are absent.

Results the study describes overall, beyond this receptor: When barcode sub-clustering was omitted, TCR diversity was inflated by chimeric consensus sequences, with chimeras reaching as high as 47%. Spiked-in Jurkat TCR RNA equal to a single cell's worth was reported to be detectable even within one million naive CD8 T cells. Highly expanded clone sizes could be underestimated because identical TCR molecules may share a barcode. Modeling gave roughly 2.9 recovered TCR RNA copies per cell versus roughly 10 by digital PCR, implying about 30% capture efficiency. In CMV-specific effector cells, clones with more than 20 RNA copies accounted for over 99% of molecules, whereas in naive cells such clones accounted for under 1%. The naive libraries included spiked-in Jurkat TCR RNA (fewer than eleven copies' worth), and this Jurkat TCR RNA is not part of the donor repertoire.

Reading from cysteine to phenylalanine, the CDR3 counts 12 amino acids. Solely the CDR3 DNA is kept, with 36 bases framed from the first base. Relative to germline, V is 3 bases shorter and J is 2 bases shorter, with 5 bases between their ends. Libraries of naive CD8 T cells were built from around 20,000 to 990,000 sorted cells, with 10%, 30% or 50% of the purified RNA used. On a BD FACSAria II, naive CD8 T cells were FACS-sorted as CD8+CD4-CCR7+CD45RA+ and collected into RLT Plus buffer. Around 11 TCR copies' worth of Jurkat RNA were spiked into 20,000-1,000,000 naive CD8 T cell samples to test detection sensitivity. CD8 T cells were enriched with RosetteSep CD8+ T Cell Enrichment Cocktail and Ficoll-Paque, followed by ACK red cell lysis. Receptor amplification or capture employed PCR. These reads were obtained on an Illumina HiSeq 4000. Bulk TCR libraries were made following a previously described method, with the TCR primers given in Table S5. Total RNA was purified with the Qiagen AllPrep DNA/RNA kit. Before analysis, reads from multiple sequencing runs of the same library were pooled. In the source study's methods: Reads were retained only if an exact TCR constant sequence was present, and the retained reads were trimmed to 150 nt and grouped according to their 12-nt molecular barcodes. Within each barcode group, reads were sub-clustered at a 15% Levenshtein threshold, and quality-weighted consensus sequences were built per RNA molecule. Non-functional sequences were discarded, and so were lower-count sequences lying one edit away from another sequence. Based on fitting two negative binomial distributions, any barcode sub-cluster with under 20% of the maximum read count was discarded. The public reads were reanalyzed by TCRdb: fastp trimming at Q25, MiXCR alignment, in-frame beta chains only. Entries are consolidated by CDR3 protein sequence, retaining the most common genes and DNA. Here the V and J calls rest on TCRdb's processing, not on the authors' analysis. Here the sample has roughly 93,000 distinct CDR3 sequences; 15% to 20% occur a single time. Roughly 0.8% of the sample is held by the ten biggest clonotypes.

The sequencing sample was made of naive CD8+ T cells from blood, with Jurkat cell RNA spiked in. The intended sense of this specimen's cell subset or site label: FACS-sorted CD8+CD4-CCR7+CD45RA+ naive T cells. This sequence uses TRBV12-3 or TRBV12-4 and TRBJ2-7, with no confidently assigned D gene. The receptor's source is a human donor in good health. Some libraries in this study had Jurkat cell RNA spiked in. CDR3 sequence: CASSLEAYEQYF. The nucleotide sequence reads TGTGCCAGCAGTTTGGAAGCCTACGAGCAGTACTTC.